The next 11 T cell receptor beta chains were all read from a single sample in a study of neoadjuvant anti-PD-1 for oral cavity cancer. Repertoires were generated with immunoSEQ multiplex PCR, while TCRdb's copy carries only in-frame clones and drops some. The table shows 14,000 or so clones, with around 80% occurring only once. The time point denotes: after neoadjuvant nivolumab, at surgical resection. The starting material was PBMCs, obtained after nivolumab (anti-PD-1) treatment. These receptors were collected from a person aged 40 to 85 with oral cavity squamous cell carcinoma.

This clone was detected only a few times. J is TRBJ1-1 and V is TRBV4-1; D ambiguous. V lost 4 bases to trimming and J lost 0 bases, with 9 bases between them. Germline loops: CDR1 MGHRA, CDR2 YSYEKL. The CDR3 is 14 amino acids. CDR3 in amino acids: CASSRTLLNTEAFF. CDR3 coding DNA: TGCGCCAGCAGCCGAACGTTGCTGAACACTGAAGCTTTCTTT.

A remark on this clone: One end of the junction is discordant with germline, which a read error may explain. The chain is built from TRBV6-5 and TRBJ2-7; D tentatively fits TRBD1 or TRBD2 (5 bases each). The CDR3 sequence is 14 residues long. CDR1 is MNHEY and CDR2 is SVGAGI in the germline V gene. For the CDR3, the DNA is TGTGCCAGCAGTTTCGGGACGCACTCCGACGAGCAGTACTTC. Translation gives CASSFGTHSDEQYF.

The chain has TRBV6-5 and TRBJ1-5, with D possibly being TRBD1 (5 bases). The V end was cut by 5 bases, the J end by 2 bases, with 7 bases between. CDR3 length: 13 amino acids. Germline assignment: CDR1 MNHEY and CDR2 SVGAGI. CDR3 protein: CASSRDGNQPQHF. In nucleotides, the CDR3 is TGTGCCAGCAGTCGGGACGGCAATCAGCCCCAGCATTTT.

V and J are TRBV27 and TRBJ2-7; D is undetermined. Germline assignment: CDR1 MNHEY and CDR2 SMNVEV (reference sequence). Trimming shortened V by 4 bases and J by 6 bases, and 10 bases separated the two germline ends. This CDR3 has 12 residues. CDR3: CASSYKGGEQYF. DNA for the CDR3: TGTGCCAGCAGTTATAAGGGTGGCGAGCAGTACTTC.

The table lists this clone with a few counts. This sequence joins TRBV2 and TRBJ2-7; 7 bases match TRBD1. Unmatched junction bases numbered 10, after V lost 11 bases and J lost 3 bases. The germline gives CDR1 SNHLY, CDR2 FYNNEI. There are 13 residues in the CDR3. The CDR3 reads CAAHRGQRYEQYF. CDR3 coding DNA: TGTGCCGCCCATAGGGGACAGCGCTACGAGCAGTACTTC.

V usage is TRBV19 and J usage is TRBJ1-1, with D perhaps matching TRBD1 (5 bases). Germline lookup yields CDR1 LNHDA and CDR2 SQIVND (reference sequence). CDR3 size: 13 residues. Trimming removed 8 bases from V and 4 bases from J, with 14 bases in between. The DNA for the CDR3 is TGTGCCAGTGACCCAGGGAGCAGCACTGAAGCTTTCTTT. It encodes CASDPGSSTEAFF.

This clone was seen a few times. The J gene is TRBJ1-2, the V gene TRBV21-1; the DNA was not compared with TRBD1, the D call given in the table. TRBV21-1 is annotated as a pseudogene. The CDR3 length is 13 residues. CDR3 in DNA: TGTGCCAGCAGGGATCAGGGGGGAAATGGCTACACCTTC. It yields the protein CASRDQGGNGYTF.

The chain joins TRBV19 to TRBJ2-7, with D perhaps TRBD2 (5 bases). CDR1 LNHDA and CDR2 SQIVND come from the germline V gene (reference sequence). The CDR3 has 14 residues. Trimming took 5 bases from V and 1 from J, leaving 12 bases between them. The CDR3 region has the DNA TGTGCCAGTAGTGTGGGTACGGGATCCTACGAGCAGTACTTC. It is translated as CASSVGTGSYEQYF.

CDR3 loop: CASRVWGKNIQYF. CDR3 DNA sequence: TGTGCCAGCAGGGTTTGGGGCAAAAACATTCAGTACTTC. The J gene is TRBJ2-4, the V gene TRBV2, with D unresolved. CDR1 is SNHLY, CDR2 FYNNEI, per germline. The CDR3 extends over 13 amino acids. Trimming took off 6 bases at V and 3 bases at J, with 9 bases between the two ends.

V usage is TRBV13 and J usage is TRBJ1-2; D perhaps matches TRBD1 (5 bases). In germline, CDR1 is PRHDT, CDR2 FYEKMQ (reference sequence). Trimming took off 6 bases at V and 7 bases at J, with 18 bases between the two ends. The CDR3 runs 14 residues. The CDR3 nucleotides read TGTGCCAGCAGATTGGGACTGAGACGGTCTGGCTACACCTTC. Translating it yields CASRLGLRRSGYTF.

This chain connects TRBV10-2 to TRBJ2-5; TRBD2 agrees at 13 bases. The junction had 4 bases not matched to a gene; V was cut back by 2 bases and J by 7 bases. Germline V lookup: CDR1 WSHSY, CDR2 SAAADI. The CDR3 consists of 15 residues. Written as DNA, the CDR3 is TGCGCCAGCAGTGAGGGACTAGCGGGAGTTGCGACCCAGTACTTC. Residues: CASSEGLAGVATQYF.